These 20 T cell receptor beta chains originate from one sample sequenced in a study of blood T cells in healthy people across ages. The second PCR ran roughly 6 to 11 cycles with a sample-barcoded 5' primer and J-beta primers. TCRdb independently ran MiXCR on the 5' RACE reads; one entry per CDR3 protein. This sample yields around 1,500,000 distinct CDR3 sequences, of which about 28% are seen a single time; roughly 8% belongs to the top ten. Sequenced input: blood. These TCRs come from a woman aged 30 to 39 in good health.

A few counts support this clonotype. This chain uses TRBV5-1 with TRBJ1-2; D may be TRBD1 (6 bases). The CDR3 has 15 residues. Germline-derived CDR1 and CDR2 are SGHRS and YFSETQ. V gave up 0 bases and J gave up 8 bases, with 17 bases separating them. The CDR3 sequence: CASSLERVGQHGYTF. As DNA, the CDR3 is TGCGCCAGCAGCTTGGAAAGGGTGGGACAACACGGCTACACCTTC.

The V and J genes are TRBV12-3 or TRBV12-4 and TRBJ1-3, with 11 bases that match TRBD1. Trimming at V came to 5 bases and at J to 0 bases, leaving 0 bases not matched to a gene. This CDR3 region has 15 residues. The CDR3 DNA sequence: TGTGCCAGCAGTGGGACAGGGGGCTCTGGAAACACCATATATTTT. Protein sequence: CASSGTGGSGNTIYF.

The gene calls are TRBV6-5 and TRBJ1-5; D perhaps matches TRBD1 (6 bases). Trimming cost V 6 bases and J 5 bases, with 11 bases left between them. The length of the CDR3 is 13 residues. Germline V gene lookup returns CDR1 MNHEY and CDR2 SVGAGI. Here the CDR3 reads CASRRDKYQPQHF. Written as DNA, the CDR3 is TGTGCCAGCAGAAGGGACAAATATCAGCCCCAGCATTTT.

About this clonotype: A clone one base away is much larger, so this may be a read error. V is TRBV5-1 and J is TRBJ2-4; 10 bases align to TRBD1. Germline V gene data show CDR1 as SGHRS and CDR2 as YFSETQ. The CDR3 is made up of 15 amino acids. The CDR3 loop is CAGSSGTGVQNIQYF. CDR3 nucleotides: TGCGCCGGCAGTTCCGGGACAGGGGTCCAAAACATTCAGTACTTC. The whole variable domain, remainder taken from reference TRBV5-1 and TRBJ2-4, is KAGVTQTPRYLIKTRGQQVTLSCSPISGHRSVSWYQQTPGQGLQFLFEYFSETQRNKGNFPGRFSGRQFSNSRSEMNVSTLELGDSALYLCAGSSGTGVQNIQYFGAGTRLSVL.

As regards this clonotype: This could be a read error, since a much larger clone is one nucleotide away. This chain connects TRBV5-1 to TRBJ2-4, with D possibly being TRBD1 (6 bases). Gene TRBJ2-7 matches the end of the DNA better, so the J call may be wrong. The CDR3 extends over 14 amino acids. From germline, CDR1 is SGHRS and CDR2 YFSETQ. CDR3 loop: CTSSGLAGDYEQYF. Here the CDR3 DNA reads TGCACCAGCAGCGGCTTGGCAGGGGACTACGAGCAGTACTTC.

The rearrangement joins TRBV20-1 to TRBJ2-3; 9 bases match TRBD2. Germline V CDR1 and CDR2: DFQATT, SNEGSKA (reference sequence). CDR3 length: 16 amino acids. V lost 6 bases and J lost 2; bases outside the gene matches: 12. The CDR3, as DNA: TGCAGTGCCACCACTCTAGCGGGGACAGCCACAGATACGCAGTATTTT. Encoded protein: CSATTLAGTATDTQYF.

This clonotype has more than one count but fewer than ten. The rearrangement joins TRBV25-1 to TRBJ2-5; the D is unclear. The germline V gene encodes CDR1 MGHDK and CDR2 SYGVNS. Deletions cut 3 bases from V and 4 bases from J, with 15 bases between. The CDR3 totals 15 residues. The CDR3 sequence: CASSDAPRWGETQYF. The CDR3 DNA is TGTGCCAGCAGTGATGCCCCCAGGTGGGGAGAGACCCAGTACTTC.

The chain employs TRBV20-1 and TRBJ1-5; possible D gene TRBD1, 5 bases. Germline CDR1 and CDR2: DFQATT and SNEGSKA (reference sequence). This CDR3 spans 14 amino acids. Trimming took 6 bases from V and 1 from J, leaving 13 bases between them. The CDR3 spells CSAGAAQSNQPQHF. CDR3 coding DNA: TGCAGTGCAGGGGCGGCCCAGAGCAATCAGCCCCAGCATTTT.

The chain employs TRBV29-1 and TRBJ2-7, with D uncertain. The CDR3 is made up of 11 amino acids. Trimming took off 7 bases at V and 1 base at J, with 8 bases between the two ends. CDR1 is SQVTM, CDR2 ANQGSEA, per germline. CDR3 nucleotides: TGCAGCGCTGTAGCTTCCTACGAGCAGTACTTC. Its translation is CSAVASYEQYF.

This chain links TRBV14 with TRBJ1-2; D might be TRBD1 (6 bases). The CDR3 has 15 amino acids. The V end lost 3 bases, the J end lost 0 bases, and 11 bases lay between the germline ends. The germline CDR1 and CDR2 sequences are SGHDN and FVKESK. Here the CDR3 reads CASSQGHSPNYGYTF. The CDR3 DNA is TGTGCCAGCAGCCAGGGACATTCGCCTAACTATGGCTACACCTTC. Together with reference TRBV14 and TRBJ1-2, the CDR3 gives the full variable domain: EAGVTQFPSHSVIEKGQTVTLRCDPISGHDNLYWYRRVMGKEIKFLLHFVKESKQDESGMPNNRFLAERTGGTYSTLKVQPAELEDSGVYFCASSQGHSPNYGYTFGSGTRLTVV.

This clonotype was found a few times. The chain joins TRBV7-6 to TRBJ2-1; 8 bases are a match to TRBD2. This CDR3 is 16 amino acids long. V trimming: 5 bases; J trimming: 3 bases; junction bases outside the gene matches: 9. Germline CDR1 and CDR2: SGHVS and FNYEAQ. The CDR3 loop is CASSRRLASNYNEQFF. The CDR3 DNA sequence: TGTGCCAGCAGCCGACGACTAGCGTCCAACTACAATGAGCAGTTCTTC.

The CDR3 spells CASSEISSRNEQFF. DNA for the CDR3: TGTGCCAGCAGTGAAATTTCGAGCCGGAATGAGCAGTTCTTC. The V call is TRBV6-1, the J call TRBJ2-1; D unclear. Trimming left V 2 bases short and J 7 bases short, with 12 bases between. This CDR3 comprises 14 residues. Germline CDR1 MNHNS, CDR2 SASEGT.

The chain uses TRBV25-1 and TRBJ2-5, with 8 positions matching TRBD1. Per the germline V gene, CDR1 is MGHDK and CDR2 is SYGVNS. After removal of 6 bases from V and 11 bases from J, the junction contained 14 bases not matched to a gene. The CDR3 sequence is 14 residues long. CDR3 sequence: CASRQQGAAWEQYF. The CDR3 nucleotides read TGTGCCAGCAGACAGCAGGGGGCTGCGTGGGAGCAGTACTTC.

The chain employs TRBV12-3 or TRBV12-4 and TRBJ1-5, with TRBD1 matching over 10 bases. Trimming took 6 bases from V and 0 from J; bases not matched to a gene: 8. The CDR3 is 17 residues long. DNA for the CDR3: TGTGCCAGCAGCCGGGACAGGGGACCCTATAGCAATCAGCCCCAGCATTTT. Protein sequence: CASSRDRGPYSNQPQHF.

V gene TRBV29-1 combines with J gene TRBJ2-1, with 8 bases that match TRBD1. The J call may not be correct, given that the DNA end is closer to TRBJ2-7. The CDR3 is made up of 14 amino acids. Germline CDR1 SQVTM, CDR2 ANQGSEA. Written as DNA, the CDR3 is TGCAGCGCCGAGACAGGGGAGTATGGCTACGAGCAGTACTTC. Translation: CSAETGEYGYEQYF.

The chain has TRBV12-5 and TRBJ1-2; D possibly corresponds to TRBD1 (6 bases). CDR3 length equals 14 residues. V shed 6 bases and J shed 8 bases, with 19 bases lying between them. Per the germline V gene, CDR1 is LGHNT and CDR2 is FRNRAP. The CDR3 sequence: CASGTGGPRVGYTF. In DNA, the CDR3 is TGTGCTAGTGGCACGGGGGGGCCCAGGGTAGGCTACACCTTC.

This clonotype was recorded many times. The chain couples TRBV20-1 to TRBJ2-1; 10 bases are a match to TRBD2. Germline V CDR1 and CDR2: DFQATT, SNEGSKA (reference sequence). The length of the CDR3 is 14 residues. Here the CDR3 DNA reads TGCAGCCCCGGGGTAGCGGGGGGCCTCAATGAGCAGTTCTTC. The encoded protein is CSPGVAGGLNEQFF.

This clonotype has a count of ten or more. The chain has TRBV29-1 and TRBJ1-2, with 7 bases identical to TRBD1. With V trimmed by 6 bases and J by 3 bases, 4 bases remained unmatched. The CDR3 sequence is 12 residues long. Germline CDR1 and CDR2: SQVTM and ANQGSEA. The CDR3 nucleotides are TGCAGCGTACAGGGGCGGGACTATGGCTACACCTTC. Amino acids: CSVQGRDYGYTF.

This clonotype occurred a few times. The CDR3 bases are TGCAGCGTTGGGCCAAGTAGATATCAGCCCCAGCATTTT. As protein: CSVGPSRYQPQHF. The chain couples TRBV29-1 to TRBJ1-5; D not resolved. Germline assignment: CDR1 SQVTM and CDR2 ANQGSEA. CDR3 size: 13 residues. V shed 4 bases and J shed 5 bases, with 12 bases lying between them.

Only a few counts were recorded for this clonotype. The chain recombines TRBV29-1 with TRBJ1-1; possible D gene TRBD1, 6 bases. CDR3 size: 17 residues. Trimming stripped 3 bases from V and 0 bases from J, with 20 bases between. Germline loops: CDR1 SQVTM, CDR2 ANQGSEA. CDR3 loop: CSVEAGQIPYMNTEAFF. As DNA, the CDR3 is TGCAGCGTTGAGGCCGGACAGATACCTTACATGAACACTGAAGCTTTCTTT.